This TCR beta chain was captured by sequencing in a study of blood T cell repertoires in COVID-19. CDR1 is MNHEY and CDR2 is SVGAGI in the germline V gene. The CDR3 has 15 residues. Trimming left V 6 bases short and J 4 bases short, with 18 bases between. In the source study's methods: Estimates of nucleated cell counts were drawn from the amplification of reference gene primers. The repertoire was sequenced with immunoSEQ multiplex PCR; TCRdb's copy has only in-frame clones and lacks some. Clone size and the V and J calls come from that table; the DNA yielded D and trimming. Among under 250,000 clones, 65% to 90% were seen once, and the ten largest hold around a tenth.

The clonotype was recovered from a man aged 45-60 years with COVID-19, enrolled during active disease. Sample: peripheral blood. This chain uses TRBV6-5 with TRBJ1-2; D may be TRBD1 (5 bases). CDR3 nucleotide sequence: TGTGCCAGCAGCACCAGGGTTACCTCGGTCTATGGCTACACCTTC. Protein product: CASSTRVTSVYGYTF.